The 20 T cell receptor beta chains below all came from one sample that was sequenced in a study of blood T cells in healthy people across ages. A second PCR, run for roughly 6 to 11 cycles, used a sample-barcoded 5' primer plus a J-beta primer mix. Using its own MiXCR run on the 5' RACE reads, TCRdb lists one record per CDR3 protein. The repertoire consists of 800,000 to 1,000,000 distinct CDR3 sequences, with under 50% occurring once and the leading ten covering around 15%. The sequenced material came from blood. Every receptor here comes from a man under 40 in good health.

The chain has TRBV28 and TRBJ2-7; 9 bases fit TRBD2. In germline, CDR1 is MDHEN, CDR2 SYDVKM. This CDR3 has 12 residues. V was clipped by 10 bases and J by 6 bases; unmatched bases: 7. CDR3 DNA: TGTGCCATCGGCGGGAGGGGTGGCGAGCAGTACTTC. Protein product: CAIGGRGGEQYF.

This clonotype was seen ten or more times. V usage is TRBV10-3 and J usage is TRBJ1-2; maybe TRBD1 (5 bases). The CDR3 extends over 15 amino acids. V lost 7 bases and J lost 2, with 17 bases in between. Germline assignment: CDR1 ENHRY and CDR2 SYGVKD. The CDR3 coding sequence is TGTGCCATCAATAAAGCGGGGGAGGGGAACTATGGCTACACCTTC. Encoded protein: CAINKAGEGNYGYTF.

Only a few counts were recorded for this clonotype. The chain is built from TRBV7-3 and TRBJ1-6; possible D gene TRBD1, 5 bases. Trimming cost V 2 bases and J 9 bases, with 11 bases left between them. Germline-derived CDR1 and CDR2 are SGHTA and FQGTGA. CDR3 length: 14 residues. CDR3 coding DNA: TGTGCCAGCAGCTTACCAGGGACGGGTTCACCCCTCCACTTT. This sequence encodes CASSLPGTGSPLHF.

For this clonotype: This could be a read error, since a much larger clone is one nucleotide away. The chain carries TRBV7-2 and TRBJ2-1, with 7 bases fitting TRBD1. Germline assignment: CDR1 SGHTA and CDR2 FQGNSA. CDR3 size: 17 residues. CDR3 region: CASSADVGQRSYNGQFF. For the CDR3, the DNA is TGTGCCAGCAGCGCCGACGTGGGACAGAGATCCTACAATGGGCAGTTCTTC.

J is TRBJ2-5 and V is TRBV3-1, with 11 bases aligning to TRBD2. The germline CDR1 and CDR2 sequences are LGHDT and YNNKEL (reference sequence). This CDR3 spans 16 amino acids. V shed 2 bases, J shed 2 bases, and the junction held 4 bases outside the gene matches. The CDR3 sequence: CASSQRLAGKQETQYF. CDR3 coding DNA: TGTGCCAGCAGCCAACGACTAGCGGGGAAACAAGAGACCCAGTACTTC.

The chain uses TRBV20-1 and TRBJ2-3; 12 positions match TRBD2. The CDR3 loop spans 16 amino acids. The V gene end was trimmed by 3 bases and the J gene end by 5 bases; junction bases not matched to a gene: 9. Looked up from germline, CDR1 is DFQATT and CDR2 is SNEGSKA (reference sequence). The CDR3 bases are TGCAGTGCTAGTCAACCTAGCGGGGGGGCCGTAGATACGCAGTATTTT. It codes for CSASQPSGGAVDTQYF.

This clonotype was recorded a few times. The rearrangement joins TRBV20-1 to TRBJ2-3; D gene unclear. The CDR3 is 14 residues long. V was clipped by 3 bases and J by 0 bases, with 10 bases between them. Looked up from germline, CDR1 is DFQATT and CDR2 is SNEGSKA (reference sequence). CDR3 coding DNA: TGCAGTGCTAGGAGGCAGGCTAGCACAGATACGCAGTATTTT. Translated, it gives CSARRQASTDTQYF.

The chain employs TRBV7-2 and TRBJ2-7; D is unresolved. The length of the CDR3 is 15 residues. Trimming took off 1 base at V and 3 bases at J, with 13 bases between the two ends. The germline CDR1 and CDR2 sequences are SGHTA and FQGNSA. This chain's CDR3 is CASSLEGQANYEQYF. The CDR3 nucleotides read TGTGCCAGCAGCTTAGAAGGCCAGGCGAACTACGAGCAGTACTTC.

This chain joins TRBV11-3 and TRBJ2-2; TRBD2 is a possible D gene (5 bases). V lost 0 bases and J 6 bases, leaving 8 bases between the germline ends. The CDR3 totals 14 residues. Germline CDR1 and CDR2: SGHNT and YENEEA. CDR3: CASSLDGGAGELFF. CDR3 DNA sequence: TGTGCCAGCAGCTTAGATGGAGGAGCCGGGGAGCTGTTTTTT.

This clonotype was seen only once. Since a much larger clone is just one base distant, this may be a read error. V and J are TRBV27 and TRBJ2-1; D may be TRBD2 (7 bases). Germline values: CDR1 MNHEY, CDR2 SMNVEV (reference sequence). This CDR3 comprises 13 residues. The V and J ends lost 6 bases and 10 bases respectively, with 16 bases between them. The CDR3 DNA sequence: TGTGCCAGCAGGCCCCCCGCGGGGGCAGAGCAGTTCTTC. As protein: CASRPPAGAEQFF.

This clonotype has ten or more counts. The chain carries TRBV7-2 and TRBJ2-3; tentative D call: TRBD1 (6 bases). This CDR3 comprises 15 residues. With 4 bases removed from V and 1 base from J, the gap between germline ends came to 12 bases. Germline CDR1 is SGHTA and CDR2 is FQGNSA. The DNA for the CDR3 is TGTGCCAGCAGCTCACAGGGTCTCGGCACAGATACGCAGTATTTT. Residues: CASSSQGLGTDTQYF.

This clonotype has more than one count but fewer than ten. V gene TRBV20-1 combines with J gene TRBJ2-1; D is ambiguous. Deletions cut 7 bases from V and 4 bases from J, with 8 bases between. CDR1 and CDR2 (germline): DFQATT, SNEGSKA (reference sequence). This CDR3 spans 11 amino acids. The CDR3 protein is CSEAQYNEQFF. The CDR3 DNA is TGCAGTGAGGCCCAGTACAATGAGCAGTTCTTC.

The CDR3 reads CSASPEGPYEQYF. The CDR3 DNA follows: TGCAGTGCTAGCCCTGAAGGGCCCTACGAGCAGTACTTC. The rearrangement links TRBV20-1 to TRBJ2-7, with D uncertain. CDR3 size: 13 residues. Trimming cost V 3 bases and J 2 bases, with 11 bases left between them. CDR1 and CDR2 from the germline V gene are DFQATT and SNEGSKA (reference sequence).

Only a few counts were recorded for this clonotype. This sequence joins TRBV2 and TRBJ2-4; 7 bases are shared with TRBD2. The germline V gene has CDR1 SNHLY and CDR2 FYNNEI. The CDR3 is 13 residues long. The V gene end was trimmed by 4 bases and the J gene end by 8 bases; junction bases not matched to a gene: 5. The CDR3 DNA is TGTGCCAGCAGTGTCGAAGGGAGGGACATTCAGTACTTC. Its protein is CASSVEGRDIQYF.

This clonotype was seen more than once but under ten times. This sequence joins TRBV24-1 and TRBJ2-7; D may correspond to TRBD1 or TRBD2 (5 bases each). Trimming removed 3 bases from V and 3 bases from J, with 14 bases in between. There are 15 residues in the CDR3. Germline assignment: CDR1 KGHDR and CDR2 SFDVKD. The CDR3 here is CATSDPRDLDYEQYF. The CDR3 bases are TGTGCCACCAGTGATCCAAGGGACCTGGACTACGAGCAGTACTTC.

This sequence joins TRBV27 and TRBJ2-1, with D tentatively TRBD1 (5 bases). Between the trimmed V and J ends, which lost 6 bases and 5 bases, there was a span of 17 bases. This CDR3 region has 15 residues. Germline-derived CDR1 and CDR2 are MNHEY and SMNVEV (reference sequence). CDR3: CASSFRAPLNNEQFF. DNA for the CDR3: TGTGCCAGCAGCTTCAGGGCCCCCTTAAACAATGAGCAGTTCTTC.

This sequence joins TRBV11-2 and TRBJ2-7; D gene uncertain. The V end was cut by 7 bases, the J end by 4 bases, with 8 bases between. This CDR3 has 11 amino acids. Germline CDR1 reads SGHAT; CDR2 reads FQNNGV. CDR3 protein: CASIGRYEQYF. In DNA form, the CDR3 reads TGTGCCAGCATCGGCCGATACGAGCAGTACTTC. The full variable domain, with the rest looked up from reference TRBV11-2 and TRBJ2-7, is EAGVAQSPRYKIIEKRQSVAFWCNPISGHATLYWYQQILGQGPKLLIQFQNNGVVDDSQLPKDRFSAERLKGVDSTLKIQPAKLEDSAVYLCASIGRYEQYFGPGTRLTVT.

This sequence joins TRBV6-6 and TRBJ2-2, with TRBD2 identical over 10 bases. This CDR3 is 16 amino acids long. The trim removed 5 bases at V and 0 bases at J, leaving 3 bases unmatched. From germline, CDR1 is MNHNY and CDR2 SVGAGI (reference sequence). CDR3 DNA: TGTGCCAGCAGTCAGAGCGGGGGGGCGAACACCGGGGAGCTGTTTTTT. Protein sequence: CASSQSGGANTGELFF.

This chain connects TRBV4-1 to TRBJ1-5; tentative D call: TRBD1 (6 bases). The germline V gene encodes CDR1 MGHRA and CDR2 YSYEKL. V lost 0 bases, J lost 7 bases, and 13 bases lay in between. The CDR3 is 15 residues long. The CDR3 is CASSQDGGPEQPQHF. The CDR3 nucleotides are TGCGCCAGCAGCCAAGATGGGGGCCCCGAGCAGCCCCAGCATTTT.

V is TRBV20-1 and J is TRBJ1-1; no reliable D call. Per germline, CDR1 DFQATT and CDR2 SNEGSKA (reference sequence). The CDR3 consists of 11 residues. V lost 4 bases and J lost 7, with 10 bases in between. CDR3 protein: CSANRANEAFF. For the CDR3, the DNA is TGCAGTGCTAACCGGGCCAATGAAGCTTTCTTT.